This T cell receptor beta chain was profiled in a study of T-cell memory formation after mild COVID-19. Study-level information: TCR clusters showed largely donor specificity.

The length of the CDR3 is 15 residues. Trimming left V 3 bases short and J 4 bases short, with 16 bases between. Germline values: CDR1 MNHEY, CDR2 SVGEGT. TCRdb itself ran the 5' RACE reads through MiXCR, one entry per CDR3 protein. The data hold 45,000 to 65,000 distinct CDR3 sequences, with 9% to 9.5% observed a single time. This clonotype was seen a few times. Its target is unknown. Study results and caveats: Contracting CD4+ clones lay largely in CM and EM, with CD8+ ones residing in EMRA. Contracting clones from day 15 to 85 showed balanced CD4/CD8; later expanders favored CD4+.

Sequencing input: PBMCs or a T cell subset sorted from them (not recorded which). This TCR was sampled from a man aged 18 to 35 who had mild COVID-19 (a few samples of this study predate the infection). Cell type and time point are not known. V and J are TRBV6-2 or TRBV6-3 and TRBJ2-7; D remains unclear. This chain's CDR3 is CASSYPGPPGYEQYF. CDR3 nucleotide sequence: TGTGCCAGCAGTTATCCGGGCCCCCCTGGGTACGAGCAGTACTTC.